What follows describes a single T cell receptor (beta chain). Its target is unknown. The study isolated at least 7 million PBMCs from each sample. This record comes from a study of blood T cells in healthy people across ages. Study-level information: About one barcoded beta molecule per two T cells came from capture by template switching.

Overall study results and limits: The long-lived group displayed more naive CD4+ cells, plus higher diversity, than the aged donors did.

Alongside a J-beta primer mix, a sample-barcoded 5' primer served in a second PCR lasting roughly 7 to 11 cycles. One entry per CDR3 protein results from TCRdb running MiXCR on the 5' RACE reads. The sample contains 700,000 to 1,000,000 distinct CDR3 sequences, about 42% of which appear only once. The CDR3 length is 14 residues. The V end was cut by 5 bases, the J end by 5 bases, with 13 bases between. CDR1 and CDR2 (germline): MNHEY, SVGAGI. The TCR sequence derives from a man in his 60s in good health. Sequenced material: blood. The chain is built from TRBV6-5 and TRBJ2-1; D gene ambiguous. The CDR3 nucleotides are TGTGCCAGCAGTACAACGGAAGTTCACAATGAGCAGTTCTTC. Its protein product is CASSTTEVHNEQFF.